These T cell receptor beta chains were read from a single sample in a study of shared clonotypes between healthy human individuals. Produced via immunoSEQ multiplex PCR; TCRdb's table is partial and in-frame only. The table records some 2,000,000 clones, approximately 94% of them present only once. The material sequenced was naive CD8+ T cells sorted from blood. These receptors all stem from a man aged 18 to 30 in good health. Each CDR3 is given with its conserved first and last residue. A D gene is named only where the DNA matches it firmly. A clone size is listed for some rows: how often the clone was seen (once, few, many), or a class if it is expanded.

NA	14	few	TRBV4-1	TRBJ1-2	CASSQGVAPYGYTF	TGCGCCAGCAGCCAAGGGGTAGCCCCTTATGGCTACACCTTC
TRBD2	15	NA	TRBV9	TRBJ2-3	CASSGLAGRSDTQYF	TGTGCCAGCAGCGGACTAGCCGGGCGTTCAGATACGCAGTATTTT
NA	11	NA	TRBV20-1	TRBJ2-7	CSAPQGVEQYF	TGCAGTGCTCCTCAAGGGGTCGAGCAGTACTTC
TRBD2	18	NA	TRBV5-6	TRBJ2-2	CASSLVVTSGKNTGELFF	TGTGCCAGCAGCTTGGTTGTGACTAGCGGAAAAAACACCGGGGAGCTGTTTTTT
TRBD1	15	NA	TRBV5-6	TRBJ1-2	CASSPSGQANYGYTF	TGTGCCAGCAGCCCCTCCGGACAGGCGAACTATGGCTACACCTTC
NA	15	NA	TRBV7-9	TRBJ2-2	CASSPQLSVTGELFF	TGTGCCAGCAGCCCTCAACTAAGTGTCACCGGGGAGCTGTTTTTT
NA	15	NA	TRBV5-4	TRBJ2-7	CASSSFGQGGYEQYF	TGTGCCAGCAGCTCGTTCGGGCAGGGCGGATACGAGCAGTACTTC
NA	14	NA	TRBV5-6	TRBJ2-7	CASSAVGVPYEQYF	TGTGCCAGCAGCGCGGTCGGGGTCCCCTACGAGCAGTACTTC
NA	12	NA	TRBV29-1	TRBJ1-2	CSVGAEGYGYTF	TGCAGCGTTGGGGCCGAGGGCTATGGCTACACCTTC
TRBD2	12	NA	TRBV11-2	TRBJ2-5	CASSSWGGTQYF	TGTGCCAGCAGCTCCTGGGGGGGAACCCAGTACTTC
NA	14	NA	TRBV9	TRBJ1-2	CASSVAEEEYGYTF	TGTGCCAGCAGCGTAGCTGAAGAAGAATATGGCTACACCTTC
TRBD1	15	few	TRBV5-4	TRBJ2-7	CASSLGTGLTYEQYF	TGTGCCAGCAGCTTGGGGACAGGACTTACCTACGAGCAGTACTTC
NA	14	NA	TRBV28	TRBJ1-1	CASSLRARGTEAFF	TGTGCCAGCAGTTTAAGGGCCAGGGGCACTGAAGCTTTCTTT
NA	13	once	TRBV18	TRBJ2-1	CASSVGRDNEQFF	TGTGCCAGCTCCGTCGGGCGTGACAATGAGCAGTTCTTC
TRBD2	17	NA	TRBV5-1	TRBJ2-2	CASSWGLAGESTGELFF	TGCGCCAGCAGCTGGGGACTAGCGGGAGAGAGCACCGGGGAGCTGTTTTTT
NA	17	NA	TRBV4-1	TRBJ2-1	CASSQEGLETFYNEQFF	TGCGCCAGCAGCCAAGAAGGATTGGAGACTTTTTACAATGAGCAGTTCTTC
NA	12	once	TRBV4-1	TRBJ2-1	CASSQGDNSQFF	TGCGCCAGCAGCCAAGGGGACAATTCTCAGTTCTTC